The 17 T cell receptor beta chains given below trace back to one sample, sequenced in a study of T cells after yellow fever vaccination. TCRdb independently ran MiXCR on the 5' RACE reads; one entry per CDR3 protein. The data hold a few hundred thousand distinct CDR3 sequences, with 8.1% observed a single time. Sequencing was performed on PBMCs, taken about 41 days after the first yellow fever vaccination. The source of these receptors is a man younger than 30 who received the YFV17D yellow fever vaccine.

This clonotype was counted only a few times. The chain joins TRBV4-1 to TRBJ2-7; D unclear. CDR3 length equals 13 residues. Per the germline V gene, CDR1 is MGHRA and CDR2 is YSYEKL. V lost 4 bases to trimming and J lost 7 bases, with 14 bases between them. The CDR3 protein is CASSPILGSEQYV. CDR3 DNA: TGCGCCAGCAGCCCCATCCTGGGATCGGAGCAGTACGTC.

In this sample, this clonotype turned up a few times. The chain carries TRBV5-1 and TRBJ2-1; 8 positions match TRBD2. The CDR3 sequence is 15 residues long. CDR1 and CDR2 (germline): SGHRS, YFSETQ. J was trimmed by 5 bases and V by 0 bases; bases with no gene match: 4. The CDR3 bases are TGCGCCAGCAGCTTGGCTAGCGGGTCCAACAATGAGCAGTTCTTC. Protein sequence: CASSLASGSNNEQFF.

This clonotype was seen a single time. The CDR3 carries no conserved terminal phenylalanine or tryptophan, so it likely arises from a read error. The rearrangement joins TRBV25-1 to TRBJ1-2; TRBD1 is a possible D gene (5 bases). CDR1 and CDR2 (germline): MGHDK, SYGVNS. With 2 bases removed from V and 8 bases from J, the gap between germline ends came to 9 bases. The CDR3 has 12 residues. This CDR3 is CASSEQGSGYTI. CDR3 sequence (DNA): TGTGCCAGCAGTGAACAGGGCAGCGGCTACACCATC.

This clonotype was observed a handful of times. The DNA for the CDR3 is TGCGCCAGCAGCCCAAAGCGGACAGGGGTAACCTACGAGCAGTACTTC. It translates to CASSPKRTGVTYEQYF. The V gene is TRBV5-1, the J gene TRBJ2-7; 9 positions match TRBD1. Germline values: CDR1 SGHRS, CDR2 YFSETQ. CDR3 size: 16 residues. V dropped 4 bases and J dropped 2; count of bases not matched to a gene: 10.

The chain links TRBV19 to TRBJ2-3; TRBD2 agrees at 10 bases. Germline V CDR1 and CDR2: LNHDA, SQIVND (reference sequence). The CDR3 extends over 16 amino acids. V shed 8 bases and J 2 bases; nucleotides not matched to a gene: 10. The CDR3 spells CASALDLAGVTDTQYF. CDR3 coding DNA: TGTGCCAGTGCGTTAGACCTAGCGGGGGTCACAGATACGCAGTATTTT.

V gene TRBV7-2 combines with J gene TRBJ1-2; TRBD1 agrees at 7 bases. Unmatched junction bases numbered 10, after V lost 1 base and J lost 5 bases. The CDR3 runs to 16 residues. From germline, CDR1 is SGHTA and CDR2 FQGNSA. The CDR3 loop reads CASSLEGMTGRYGYTF. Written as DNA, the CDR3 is TGTGCCAGCAGCTTAGAGGGGATGACAGGGAGGTATGGCTACACCTTC.

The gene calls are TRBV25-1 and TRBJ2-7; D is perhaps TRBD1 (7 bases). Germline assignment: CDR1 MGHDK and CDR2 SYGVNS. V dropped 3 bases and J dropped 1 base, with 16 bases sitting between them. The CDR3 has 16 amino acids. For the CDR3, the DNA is TGTGCCAGCAGTGATCCAGGGGGGCGGAAGTCCTACGAGCAGTACTTC. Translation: CASSDPGGRKSYEQYF.

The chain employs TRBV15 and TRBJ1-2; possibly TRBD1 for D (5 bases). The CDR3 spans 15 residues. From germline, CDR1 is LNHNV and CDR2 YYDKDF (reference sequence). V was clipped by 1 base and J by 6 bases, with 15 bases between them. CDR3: CATSRAGTPGNGYTF. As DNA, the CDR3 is TGTGCCACCAGCAGAGCCGGGACCCCCGGGAATGGCTACACCTTC.

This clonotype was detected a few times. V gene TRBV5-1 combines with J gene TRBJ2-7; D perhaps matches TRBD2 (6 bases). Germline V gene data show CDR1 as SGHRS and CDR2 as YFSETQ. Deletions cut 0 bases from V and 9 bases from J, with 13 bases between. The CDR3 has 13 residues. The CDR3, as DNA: TGCGCCAGCAGCTTGGTCCTTGCGGGGCGGCAGTACTTC. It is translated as CASSLVLAGRQYF.

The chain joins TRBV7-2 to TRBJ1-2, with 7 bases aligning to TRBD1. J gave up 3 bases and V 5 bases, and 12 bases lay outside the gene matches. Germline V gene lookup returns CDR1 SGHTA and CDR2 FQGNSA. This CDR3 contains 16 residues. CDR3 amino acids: CASSLRGGKGDYGYTF. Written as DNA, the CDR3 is TGTGCCAGCAGCCTAAGAGGGGGCAAGGGGGACTATGGCTACACCTTC.

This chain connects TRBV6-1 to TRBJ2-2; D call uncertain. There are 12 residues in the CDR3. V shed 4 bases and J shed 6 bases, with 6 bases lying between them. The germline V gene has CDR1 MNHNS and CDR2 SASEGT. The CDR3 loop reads CASSVGSGELFF. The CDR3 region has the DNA TGTGCCAGCAGTGTGGGGTCCGGGGAGCTGTTTTTT.

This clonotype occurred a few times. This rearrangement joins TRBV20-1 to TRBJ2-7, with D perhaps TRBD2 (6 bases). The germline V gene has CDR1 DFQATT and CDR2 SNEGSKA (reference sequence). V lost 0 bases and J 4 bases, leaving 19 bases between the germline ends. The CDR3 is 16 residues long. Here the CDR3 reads CSARDLGARGVYEQYV. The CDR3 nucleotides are TGCAGTGCTAGAGATCTCGGGGCTCGCGGGGTATACGAGCAGTACGTC.

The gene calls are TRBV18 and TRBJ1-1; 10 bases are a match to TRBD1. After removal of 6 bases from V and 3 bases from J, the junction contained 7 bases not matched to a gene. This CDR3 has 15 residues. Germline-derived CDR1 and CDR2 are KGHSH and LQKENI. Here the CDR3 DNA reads TGTGCCAGCTCTCGACAGGGGGCCTTCCACACTGAAGCTTTCTTT. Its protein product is CASSRQGAFHTEAFF.

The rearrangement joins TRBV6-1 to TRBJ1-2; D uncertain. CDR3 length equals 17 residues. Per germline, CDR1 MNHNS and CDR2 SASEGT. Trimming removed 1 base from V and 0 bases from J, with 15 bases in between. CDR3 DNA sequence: TGTGCCAGCAGTGAAGGAAACCGGGGATGGGCTAACTATGGCTACACCTTC. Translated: CASSEGNRGWANYGYTF.

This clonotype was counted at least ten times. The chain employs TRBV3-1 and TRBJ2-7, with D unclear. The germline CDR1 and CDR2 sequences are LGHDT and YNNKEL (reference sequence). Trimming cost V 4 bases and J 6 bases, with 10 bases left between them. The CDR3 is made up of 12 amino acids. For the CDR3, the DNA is TGTGCCAGCAGCCTTGGGGTTGCCGAGCAGTACTTC. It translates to CASSLGVAEQYF.

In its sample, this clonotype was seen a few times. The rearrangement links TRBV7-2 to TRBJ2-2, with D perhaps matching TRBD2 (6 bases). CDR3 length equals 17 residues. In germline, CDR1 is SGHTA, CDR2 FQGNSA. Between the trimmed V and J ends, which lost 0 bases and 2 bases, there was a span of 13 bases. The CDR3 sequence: CASSLAGGGVNTGELFF. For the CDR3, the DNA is TGTGCCAGCAGCTTAGCCGGTGGAGGGGTTAACACCGGGGAGCTGTTTTTT. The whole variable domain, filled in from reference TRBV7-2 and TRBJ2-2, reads GAGVSQSPSNKVTEKGKDVELRCDPISGHTALYWYRQSLGQGLEFLIYFQGNSAPDKSGLPSDRFSAERTGGSVSTLTIQRTQQEDSAVYLCASSLAGGGVNTGELFFGEGSRLTVL.

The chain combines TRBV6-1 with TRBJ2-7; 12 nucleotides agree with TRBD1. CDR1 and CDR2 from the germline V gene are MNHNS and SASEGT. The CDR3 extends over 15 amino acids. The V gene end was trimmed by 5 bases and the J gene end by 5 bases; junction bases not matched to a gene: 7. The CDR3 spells CASSLPGQGANEQYF. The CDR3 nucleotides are TGTGCCAGCAGTCTCCCGGGACAGGGGGCCAACGAGCAGTACTTC.